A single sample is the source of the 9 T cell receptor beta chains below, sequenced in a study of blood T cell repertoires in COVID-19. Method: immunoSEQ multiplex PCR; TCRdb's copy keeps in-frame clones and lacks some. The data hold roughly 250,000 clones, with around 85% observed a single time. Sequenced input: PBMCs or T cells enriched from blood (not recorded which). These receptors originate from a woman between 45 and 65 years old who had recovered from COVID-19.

In DNA, the CDR3 is TGTGCCAGCAGTGGAGGACAGGGGAGCACCTTC. Translation gives CASSGGQGSTF. The chain employs TRBV25-1 and TRBJ1-2; 9 bases agree with TRBD1. With 4 bases clipped from V and 13 bases from J, the junction kept 4 bases outside the gene matches. The CDR3 has 11 residues. Germline V gene lookup returns CDR1 MGHDK and CDR2 SYGVNS.

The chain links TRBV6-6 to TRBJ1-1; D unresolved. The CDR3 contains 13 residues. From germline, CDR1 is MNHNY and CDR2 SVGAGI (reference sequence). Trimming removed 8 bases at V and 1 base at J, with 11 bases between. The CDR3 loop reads CASHRVGNTEAFF. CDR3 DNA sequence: TGTGCCAGCCACCGGGTGGGGAACACTGAAGCTTTCTTT.

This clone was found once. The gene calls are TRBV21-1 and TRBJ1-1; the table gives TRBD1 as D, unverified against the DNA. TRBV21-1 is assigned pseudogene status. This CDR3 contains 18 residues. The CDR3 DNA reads TGTGCCAGCAGCAAAATTTGGAGGACAGGGGGCAAGGACACTGAAGCTTTCTTT. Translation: CASSKIWRTGGKDTEAFF.

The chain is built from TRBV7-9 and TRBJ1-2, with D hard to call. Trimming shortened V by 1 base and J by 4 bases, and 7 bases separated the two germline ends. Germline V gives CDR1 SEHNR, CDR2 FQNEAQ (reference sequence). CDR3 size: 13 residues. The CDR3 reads CASSLDSPYGYTF. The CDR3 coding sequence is TGTGCCAGCAGCTTAGACAGTCCCTATGGCTACACCTTC.

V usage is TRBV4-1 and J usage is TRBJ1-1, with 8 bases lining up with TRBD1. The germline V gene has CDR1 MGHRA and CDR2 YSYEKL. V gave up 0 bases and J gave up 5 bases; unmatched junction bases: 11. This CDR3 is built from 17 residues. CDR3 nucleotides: TGCGCCAGCAGCCAAGATACGGAGACAGGGGTTGAGACTGAAGCTTTCTTT. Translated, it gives CASSQDTETGVETEAFF.

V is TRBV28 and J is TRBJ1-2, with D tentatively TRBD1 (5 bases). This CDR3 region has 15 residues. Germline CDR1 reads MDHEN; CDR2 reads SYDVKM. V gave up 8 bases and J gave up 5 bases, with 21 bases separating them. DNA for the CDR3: TGTGCCAGCCTGTCTCGGGCAGGGTTAGGGTATGGCTACACCTTC. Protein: CASLSRAGLGYGYTF.

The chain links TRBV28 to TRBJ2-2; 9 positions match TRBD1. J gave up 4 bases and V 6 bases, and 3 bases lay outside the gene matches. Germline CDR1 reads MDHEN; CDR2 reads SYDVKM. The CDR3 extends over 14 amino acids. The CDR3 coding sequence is TGTGCCAGCAGCGAGACAGGGGGCACCGGGGAGCTGTTTTTT. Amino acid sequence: CASSETGGTGELFF.

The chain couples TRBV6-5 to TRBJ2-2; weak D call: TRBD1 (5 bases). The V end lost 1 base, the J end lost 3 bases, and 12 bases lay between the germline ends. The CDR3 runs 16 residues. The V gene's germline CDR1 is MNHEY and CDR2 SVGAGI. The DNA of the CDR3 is TGTGCCAGCAGTTACTGGACACCTCTCGACACCGGGGAGCTGTTTTTT. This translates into CASSYWTPLDTGELFF.

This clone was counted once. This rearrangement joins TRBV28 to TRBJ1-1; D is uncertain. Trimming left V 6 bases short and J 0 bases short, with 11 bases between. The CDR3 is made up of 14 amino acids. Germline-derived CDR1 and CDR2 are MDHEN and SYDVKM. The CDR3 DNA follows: TGTGCCAGCAGCTCCGGCGGCATGAACACTGAAGCTTTCTTT. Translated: CASSSGGMNTEAFF.